Listed below are T cell receptor beta chains from one sample, sequenced in a study of cytomegalovirus exposure and HLA in healthy donors. The table came from immunoSEQ multiplex PCR; TCRdb's copy has only in-frame clones and leaves some out. The repertoire holds fewer than 150,000 clones, with 75% to 90% as singletons. The specimen was PBMCs. Receptor source: a woman in her 30s in good health and CMV-seropositive. Each CDR3 is given with its conserved first and last residue. The D gene is left open where the match is weak. The size entry is marked missing in some rows and otherwise reads once, few, many or a size class.

V gene	D gene	J gene	clone size	CDR3 protein	CDR3 DNA
TRBV29-1	NA	TRBJ1-2	NA	CSVAPHIGSLDGYTF	TGCAGCGTTGCCCCCCATATAGGTAGCCTGGATGGCTACACCTTC
TRBV29-1	NA	TRBJ2-7	NA	CSAPGDGNHEQYF	TGCAGCGCCCCGGGAGACGGGAACCACGAGCAGTACTTC
TRBV18	NA	TRBJ2-7	NA	CASSIGGGTYEQYF	TGTGCCAGCTCGATAGGGGGTGGAACCTACGAGCAGTACTTC
TRBV6-5	NA	TRBJ2-1	NA	CASRDTFYNEQFF	TGTGCCAGTCGGGACACTTTTTACAATGAGCAGTTCTTC
TRBV10-3	NA	TRBJ2-7	NA	CATYYYNEQYF	TGTGCCACCTACTACTACAACGAGCAGTACTTC
TRBV6-1	TRBD1	TRBJ2-7	NA	CASSGPGQGSYEQYF	TGTGCCAGCAGTGGACCGGGACAGGGGAGCTACGAGCAGTACTTC
TRBV25-1	NA	TRBJ2-1	once	CASSGYRASSYNEQFF	TGTGCCAGCAGTGGGTACAGGGCTAGCTCCTACAATGAGCAGTTCTTC
TRBV9	NA	TRBJ1-3	NA	CASSTSIGSSGNTIYF	TGTGCCAGCAGCACCTCCATCGGGTCTTCTGGAAACACCATATATTTT
TRBV5-1	NA	TRBJ2-5	NA	CASRVAAQETQYF	TGCGCCAGCAGAGTAGCGGCTCAAGAGACCCAGTACTTC
TRBV28	NA	TRBJ1-1	NA	CASSLSGNEAFF	TGTGCCAGCAGTTTAAGCGGGAATGAAGCTTTCTTT
TRBV2	NA	TRBJ2-5	NA	CASSGSLGGRVETQYF	TGTGCCAGCAGCGGCTCGTTGGGGGGGCGCGTGGAGACCCAGTACTTC
TRBV19	NA	TRBJ1-1	NA	CASSIDAGVMNTEAFF	TGTGCCAGTAGTATAGATGCCGGGGTCATGAACACTGAAGCTTTCTTT
TRBV14	TRBD1	TRBJ1-1	NA	CASSHNRGWNTEAFF	TGTGCCAGCAGCCACAACAGGGGCTGGAACACTGAAGCTTTCTTT
TRBV9	NA	TRBJ2-1	few	CASSSGGTGGAGEQFF	TGTGCCAGCAGCTCAGGGGGGACGGGAGGGGCTGGGGAGCAGTTCTTC
TRBV9	TRBD2	TRBJ2-3	few	CASSVAAGGRTDTQYF	TGTGCCAGCAGCGTAGCCGCGGGGGGCCGCACAGATACGCAGTATTTT
TRBV2	TRBD1	TRBJ1-3	NA	CASSDRGLGNTIYF	TGTGCCAGCAGTGACAGGGGGCTAGGAAACACCATATATTTT
TRBV19	TRBD2	TRBJ2-7	few	CASSMGTIEDEQYF	TGTGCCAGTAGTATGGGGACTATTGAGGACGAGCAGTACTTC
TRBV7-3	TRBD1	TRBJ1-1	NA	CASSTQQGTEAFF	TGTGCCAGCAGCACCCAACAGGGGACTGAAGCTTTCTTT
TRBV29-1	TRBD1	TRBJ1-4	NA	CSVESRQGAKELFF	TGCAGCGTTGAAAGTAGGCAGGGGGCGAAGGAACTGTTTTTT
TRBV19	TRBD1	TRBJ2-5	NA	CASARQGRQETQYF	TGTGCCAGCGCTCGACAGGGGAGGCAAGAGACCCAGTACTTC
TRBV6-5	NA	TRBJ2-1	NA	CASTQGTRQDEQFF	TGTGCCAGCACCCAGGGAACTAGACAGGATGAGCAGTTCTTC
TRBV2	NA	TRBJ1-5	NA	CASSDRGWDNQPQHF	TGTGCCAGCAGTGATAGGGGTTGGGACAATCAGCCCCAGCATTTT
TRBV6-5	TRBD1	TRBJ1-2	NA	CASSYSNPGGAYGYTF	TGTGCCAGCAGTTACTCGAACCCAGGGGGCGCCTATGGCTACACCTTC
TRBV28	NA	TRBJ1-5	NA	CASTDQGWQPQHF	TGTGCCAGCACAGACCAGGGTTGGCAGCCCCAGCATTTT
TRBV19	TRBD1	TRBJ1-2	NA	CASSHGQGYGYTF	TGTGCCAGTAGTCATGGACAGGGGTATGGCTACACCTTC
TRBV27	NA	TRBJ2-7	NA	CASSLVTGAYEQYF	TGTGCCAGCAGTTTAGTAACCGGTGCCTACGAGCAGTACTTC
TRBV2	NA	TRBJ1-5	NA	CASSWGQGSNQPQHF	TGTGCCAGCTCTTGGGGCCAGGGCAGCAATCAGCCCCAGCATTTT
TRBV2	TRBD1	TRBJ2-4	NA	CASSGQNRGSIQYF	TGTGCCAGCAGTGGTCAAAACAGGGGGAGTATTCAGTACTTC
TRBV5-1	NA	TRBJ2-7	NA	CASSLAQGEYEQYF	TGCGCCAGCAGCTTGGCACAGGGAGAGTACGAGCAGTACTTC
TRBV27	NA	TRBJ1-2	NA	CASSFLAGSAEGYTF	TGTGCCAGCAGTTTCCTCGCCGGGTCCGCGGAAGGCTACACCTTC
TRBV11-3	NA	TRBJ2-1	NA	CASSRGSWNEQFF	TGTGCCAGCAGCCGGGGGAGTTGGAATGAGCAGTTCTTC
TRBV6-1	NA	TRBJ1-4	NA	CASSDLLTGEKLFF	TGTGCCAGCAGTGATTTACTTACGGGGGAAAAACTGTTTTTT
TRBV9	TRBD2	TRBJ2-5	NA	CASSRGGLGETQYF	TGTGCCAGCAGCCGGGGGGGCCTGGGGGAGACCCAGTACTTC
TRBV6-1	TRBD1	TRBJ1-2	once	CASSEAQGDGYTF	TGTGCCAGCAGTGAAGCGCAGGGGGATGGCTACACCTTC
TRBV6-8	NA	TRBJ2-1	few	CASSPRDKSSYNEQFF	TGTGCCAGCAGTCCCCGGGACAAAAGCTCCTACAATGAGCAGTTCTTC
TRBV19	NA	TRBJ2-7	NA	CASRLTGAYEQYF	TGTGCCAGTAGATTGACAGGTGCCTACGAGCAGTACTTC
TRBV28	NA	TRBJ1-5	NA	CASNALNQPQHF	TGTGCCAGCAATGCACTCAATCAGCCCCAGCATTTT
TRBV19	TRBD1	TRBJ2-1	NA	CASSDRGPYNEQFF	TGTGCCAGTAGTGACAGGGGCCCCTACAATGAGCAGTTCTTC
TRBV10-3	NA	TRBJ1-5	NA	CAISTGNQPQHF	TGTGCCATCAGCACAGGTAATCAGCCCCAGCATTTT
TRBV6-6	NA	TRBJ2-7	once	CASSYVEAEQYF	TGTGCCAGCAGTTACGTGGAGGCCGAGCAGTACTTC
TRBV14	TRBD1	TRBJ1-5	once	CASSQGTGVNQPQHF	TGTGCCAGCAGCCAGGGGACAGGAGTAAATCAGCCCCAGCATTTT
TRBV28	TRBD1	TRBJ2-6	NA	CASSYRGSGANVLTF	TGTGCCAGCAGTTACAGGGGCTCTGGGGCCAACGTCCTGACTTTC
TRBV5-1	TRBD1	TRBJ2-4	NA	CASSLDRGDIQYF	TGCGCCAGCAGCTTGGACAGGGGTGACATTCAGTACTTC
TRBV19	TRBD1	TRBJ1-2	NA	CASNIRGQVYGYTF	TGTGCCAGTAACATCCGGGGACAGGTCTATGGCTACACCTTC
TRBV7-9	NA	TRBJ1-3	once	CASSPQSSGNTIYF	TGTGCCAGCAGCCCACAATCCTCTGGAAACACCATATATTTT
TRBV19	NA	TRBJ1-1	NA	CASSIEAFTEAFF	TGTGCCAGTAGTATAGAAGCTTTCACTGAAGCTTTCTTT
TRBV19	TRBD1	TRBJ1-5	NA	CASRARDRGPQPQHF	TGTGCCAGTAGAGCCCGGGACAGGGGGCCTCAGCCCCAGCATTTT
TRBV10-3	NA	TRBJ2-2	NA	CAISHNPDSELFF	TGTGCCATCAGTCACAACCCTGACTCGGAGCTGTTTTTT
TRBV29-1	NA	TRBJ2-2	NA	CSVVEGLSGTGELFF	TGCAGCGTTGTGGAGGGACTCTCGGGGACCGGGGAGCTGTTTTTT
TRBV7-6	TRBD1	TRBJ1-1	NA	CASSLWGQGNTEAFF	TGTGCCAGCAGCCTTTGGGGACAGGGGAATACTGAAGCTTTCTTT
TRBV5-1	TRBD2	TRBJ2-6	NA	CASSLVLEAGGSGANVLTF	TGCGCCAGCAGCTTGGTCTTGGAGGCGGGAGGATCAGGGGCCAACGTCCTGACTTTC
TRBV9	NA	TRBJ1-1	NA	CASSHGWGAEAFF	TGTGCCAGCAGCCACGGTTGGGGCGCTGAAGCTTTCTTT